One and the same sample provided the 18 T cell receptor beta chains below, sequenced in a study of naive and memory T cell subsets. Their antigens are not known. Both TRBC1 and TRBC2 were covered by a beta constant-region primer of two equimolar oligonucleotides. Nested alpha and beta constant-region primers with the SP2 primer drove four PCR rounds on ligated cDNA. MiXCR, applied by TCRdb to the UMI-ligation and nested PCR reads, yields one record per CDR3 protein. The profile shows about 90,000 distinct CDR3 sequences, 11% of them singletons. The study, taken as a whole, reports: A few larger clonotypes appeared in naive repertoires, especially CD8, possibly memory cells re-expressing CD45RA.

The sample comprised naive CD4+ T cells from blood. These receptors were obtained from a human donor in good health.

A few counts support this clonotype. J is TRBJ2-3 and V is TRBV27; D remains ambiguous. The CDR3 sequence is 14 residues long. Germline values: CDR1 MNHEY, CDR2 SMNVEV (reference sequence). V was shortened by 3 bases and J by 1 base, with 8 bases between the two germline ends. Here the CDR3 DNA reads TGTGCCAGCAGTTTGGACCGGGGCACAGATACGCAGTATTTT. Protein: CASSLDRGTDTQYF.

CDR3 sequence reads: CATSDQGSAAFF. CDR3 bases: TGTGCCACCAGTGATCAGGGATCCGCAGCTTTCTTT. The rearrangement uses TRBV24-1 and TRBJ1-1; the D gene is possibly TRBD1 (5 bases). CDR1 KGHDR and CDR2 SFDVKD come from the germline V gene. Trimming removed 3 bases at V and 10 bases at J, with 11 bases between. The CDR3 spans 12 residues.

The chain couples TRBV7-2 to TRBJ2-1, with 9 bases identical to TRBD2. CDR1 is SGHTA, CDR2 FQGNSA, per germline. The V segment lost 2 bases and the J segment 8 bases; nucleotides outside the gene matches: 16. CDR3 length equals 18 residues. CDR3 DNA: TGTGCCAGCAGCTTACGGGTTAGCGGGAGTGGGGGCGGGGATGAGCAGTTCTTC. Translation gives CASSLRVSGSGGGDEQFF.

The chain employs TRBV27 and TRBJ1-6; D is unclear. Germline CDR1 is MNHEY and CDR2 is SMNVEV (reference sequence). V was cut by 5 bases and J by 14 bases, with 16 bases left in between. This CDR3 is 13 amino acids long. The CDR3 protein is CASSPRAYMSLHF. DNA for the CDR3: TGTGCCAGCAGTCCAAGGGCCTACATGTCCCTCCACTTT.

V and J are TRBV4-3 and TRBJ1-4; D unresolved. The CDR3 is 14 amino acids. Germline CDR1 reads LGHNA; CDR2 reads YSLEER. V was shortened by 4 bases and J by 4 bases, with 10 bases between the two germline ends. The CDR3 loop reads CASSPAVVNEKLFF. The CDR3 DNA reads as TGCGCCAGCAGCCCCGCGGTTGTTAATGAAAAACTGTTTTTT.

This clonotype came up many times. The rearrangement joins TRBV7-9 to TRBJ2-5, with no clear D. CDR1 and CDR2 from the germline V gene are SEHNR and FQNEAQ (reference sequence). With 6 bases removed from V and 3 bases from J, the gap between germline ends came to 11 bases. The CDR3 length is 13 residues. The CDR3, as DNA: TGTGCCAGCAGAAAAAGGGATGAAGAGACCCAGTACTTC. Amino acid sequence: CASRKRDEETQYF.

This clonotype has at least ten counts. DNA for the CDR3: TGTGCCAGCACGGGACGTGTATACGAGCAGTACTTC. Protein: CASTGRVYEQYF. The J gene is TRBJ2-7, the V gene TRBV28; D may be TRBD1 or TRBD2 (5 bases each). The CDR3 spans 12 residues. From germline, CDR1 is MDHEN and CDR2 SYDVKM. V was pared by 7 bases and J by 4 bases, with 11 bases between.

This rearrangement joins TRBV9 to TRBJ2-7; D unresolved. The V end lost 0 bases, the J end lost 7 bases, and 11 bases lay between the germline ends. This CDR3 has 13 residues. Looked up from germline, CDR1 is SGDLS and CDR2 is YYNGEE. Written as DNA, the CDR3 is TGTGCCAGCAGCGTAGTCGCTTCTACGGAGCAGTACTTC. Amino acids: CASSVVASTEQYF.

V gene TRBV6-2 or TRBV6-3 combines with J gene TRBJ2-1; 8 bases agree with TRBD1. Germline V lookup: CDR1 MNHEY, CDR2 SVGEGT. V lost 0 bases and J lost 7; bases outside the gene matches: 5. This CDR3 has 15 amino acids. The CDR3 sequence: CASSYSLQGVNEQFF. The DNA for the CDR3 is TGTGCCAGCAGTTACTCCCTACAGGGGGTTAATGAGCAGTTCTTC.

This clonotype was recorded many times. The chain couples TRBV6-5 to TRBJ2-3; 9 bases align to TRBD2. The CDR3 length is 15 residues. Germline V lookup: CDR1 MNHEY, CDR2 SVGAGI. J lost 4 bases, V lost 2 bases, and 4 bases had no gene match. The DNA of the CDR3 is TGTGCCAGCAGTTACGTAGCGGGAGCTTCAGATACGCAGTATTTT. Translation: CASSYVAGASDTQYF.

This chain joins TRBV6-2 or TRBV6-3 and TRBJ1-5; 8 bases are a match to TRBD1. This CDR3 spans 15 amino acids. Germline CDR1 MNHEY, CDR2 SVGEGT. Unmatched junction bases numbered 4, after V lost 2 bases and J lost 4 bases. CDR3 in DNA: TGTGCCAGCAGTTACATAGGGACAGGTAATCAGCCCCAGCATTTT. It encodes CASSYIGTGNQPQHF.

Ten or more counts support this clonotype. The CDR3 coding sequence is TGTGCCAGCTCACAGCTAATGGATGAGCAGTTCTTC. Residues: CASSQLMDEQFF. The chain employs TRBV18 and TRBJ2-1; D gene ambiguous. The CDR3 has 12 amino acids. V was pared by 4 bases and J by 8 bases, with 9 bases between. Per the germline V gene, CDR1 is KGHSH and CDR2 is LQKENI. Full variable domain (outside the CDR3, taken from reference TRBV18 and TRBJ2-1): NAGVMQNPRHLVRRRGQEARLRCSPMKGHSHVYWYRQLPEEGLKFMVYLQKENIIDESGMPKERFSAEFPKEGPSILRIQQVVRGDSAAYFCASSQLMDEQFFGPGTRLTVL.

This clonotype was seen repeatedly, ten times or more. This rearrangement joins TRBV4-3 to TRBJ2-4; D call uncertain. Between the trimmed V and J ends, which lost 0 bases and 2 bases, there was a span of 11 bases. The germline gives CDR1 LGHNA, CDR2 YSLEER. This CDR3 has 16 residues. The CDR3 nucleotides read TGCGCCAGCAGCCAAGAGCAGGTCGAACCCAAAAACATTCAGTACTTC. This translates into CASSQEQVEPKNIQYF.

This clonotype was recorded many times. CDR3 nucleotide sequence: TGTGCTAGTGGTTTGGTTAAATCGGGACTAGTTCTCGAGCAGTACTTC. Translation gives CASGLVKSGLVLEQYF. V usage is TRBV12-5 and J usage is TRBJ2-7; 8 nucleotides line up with TRBD2. The germline gives CDR1 LGHNT, CDR2 FRNRAP. CDR3 length: 16 amino acids. The V segment lost 0 bases and the J segment 6 bases; nucleotides outside the gene matches: 10.

This clonotype was detected only a few times. The CDR3 nucleotides are TGTGCCAGCAGCTTAGTTCCTAGCGGGGGGGTAGCCAAAAACATTCAGTACTTC. The encoded protein is CASSLVPSGGVAKNIQYF. V and J are TRBV7-2 and TRBJ2-4; TRBD2 agrees at 12 bases. V was pared by 1 base and J by 0 bases, with 4 bases of the junction left unmatched. In germline, CDR1 is SGHTA, CDR2 FQGNSA. The CDR3 has 18 amino acids. Supplemented by reference TRBV7-2 and TRBJ2-4, the full variable domain reads GAGVSQSPSNKVTEKGKDVELRCDPISGHTALYWYRQSLGQGLEFLIYFQGNSAPDKSGLPSDRFSAERTGGSVSTLTIQRTQQEDSAVYLCASSLVPSGGVAKNIQYFGAGTRLSVL.

This clonotype was detected only a few times. This chain connects TRBV7-2 to TRBJ2-7; D is unclear. Trimming took off 2 bases at V and 5 bases at J, with 13 bases between the two ends. The CDR3 is made up of 14 amino acids. CDR1 and CDR2 from the germline V gene are SGHTA and FQGNSA. Written as DNA, the CDR3 is TGTGCCAGCAGCTTATCTTTCGCGGATAACGAGCAGTACTTC. This codes for CASSLSFADNEQYF.

In its sample, this clonotype was seen many times. The rearrangement links TRBV20-1 to TRBJ2-3, with 7 bases aligning to TRBD1. The germline CDR1 and CDR2 sequences are DFQATT and SNEGSKA (reference sequence). V shed 5 bases and J 5 bases; nucleotides not matched to a gene: 1. CDR3 length equals 11 residues. As DNA, the CDR3 is TGCAGTGCTCGACAGGGAGATACGCAGTATTTT. This encodes CSARQGDTQYF.

This clonotype was seen at least ten times. One end of the junction is discordant with germline, which a read error may explain. The chain links TRBV29-1 to TRBJ1-1; 9 positions agree with TRBD1. Germline CDR1 and CDR2: SQVTM and ANQGSEA. The CDR3 spans 14 residues. CDR3 coding DNA: TGCAGCGTGGAAGCGACAGGGGGTAGGACTGAAGCTTTCTTT. It is translated as CSVEATGGRTEAFF.